What follows is one T cell receptor (beta chain) and its context. This sample is part of a study of cytomegalovirus exposure and HLA in healthy donors. PCR used 60 Vbeta primers and 13 Jbeta primers. Generated by immunoSEQ multiplex PCR, the TCRdb table keeps only in-frame clones and is missing some. The sample yields roughly 82,000 clones, 55% to 85% seen once. The sequence derives from a woman aged 35 to 49 in good health and CMV-seropositive. Material: PBMCs.

The CDR3 is CAWSGMTGYTF. The CDR3 coding sequence is TGTGCCTGGAGTGGAATGACAGGCTACACCTTC. The rearrangement links TRBV30 to TRBJ1-2; D is unclear. The CDR3 has 11 amino acids. With 1 base removed from V and 8 bases from J, the gap between germline ends came to 8 bases. Looked up from germline, CDR1 is GTSNPN and CDR2 is SVGIG (reference sequence).